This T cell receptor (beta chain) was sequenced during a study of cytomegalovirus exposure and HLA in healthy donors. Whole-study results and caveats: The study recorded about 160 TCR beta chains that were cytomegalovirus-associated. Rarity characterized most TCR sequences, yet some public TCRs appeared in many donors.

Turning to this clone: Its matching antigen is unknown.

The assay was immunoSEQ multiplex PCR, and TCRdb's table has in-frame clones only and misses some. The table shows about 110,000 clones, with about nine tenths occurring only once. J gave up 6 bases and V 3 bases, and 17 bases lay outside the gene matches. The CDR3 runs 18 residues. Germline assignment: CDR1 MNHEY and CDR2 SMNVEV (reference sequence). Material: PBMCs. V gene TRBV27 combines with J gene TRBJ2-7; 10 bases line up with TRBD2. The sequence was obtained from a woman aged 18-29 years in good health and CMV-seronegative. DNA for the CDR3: TGTGCCAGCAGTTTGCGACAGGGTTTAAGCGGGAGGGCCAGCGAGCAGTACTTC. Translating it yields CASSLRQGLSGRASEQYF.